This TCR beta chain is drawn from a study of T cells after posttransplantation cyclophosphamide. The V gene's germline CDR1 is SNHLY and CDR2 FYNNEI. The CDR3 loop spans 12 amino acids. V lost 8 bases and J 4 bases, leaving 11 bases between the germline ends. TCRdb keeps only in-frame clones here, not all; method: immunoSEQ multiplex PCR. This sample has 15,000 to 20,000 clones, with 85% found just once. Methotrexate plus calcineurin inhibitor accompanied controls' myeloablative marrow transplants; sampling was 1 year later. The chain has TRBV2 and TRBJ1-2, with D unclear. This specimen was PBMCs, taken after allogeneic stem cell transplant with calcineurin inhibitor and methotrexate. This sequence was found in a female patient aged 18 to 29 who received an allogeneic stem cell transplant from an unrelated donor, was CMV-positive, and had acute and chronic GVHD. Some T cells may have come from the graft donor. As DNA, the CDR3 is TGTGCCAGCCATTACTATAGCTATGGCTACACCTTC. This gives the protein CASHYYSYGYTF.